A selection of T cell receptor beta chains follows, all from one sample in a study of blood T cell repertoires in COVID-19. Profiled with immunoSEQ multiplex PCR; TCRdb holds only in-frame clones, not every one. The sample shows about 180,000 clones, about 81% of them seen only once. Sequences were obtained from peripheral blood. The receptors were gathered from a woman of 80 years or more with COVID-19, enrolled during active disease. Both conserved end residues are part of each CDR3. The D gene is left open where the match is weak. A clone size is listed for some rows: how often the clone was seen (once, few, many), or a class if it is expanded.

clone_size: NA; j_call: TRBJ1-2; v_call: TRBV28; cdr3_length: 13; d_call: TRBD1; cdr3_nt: TGTGCCAGCCGCAGTACAGGGGACTATGGCTACACCTTC; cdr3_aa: CASRSTGDYGYTF
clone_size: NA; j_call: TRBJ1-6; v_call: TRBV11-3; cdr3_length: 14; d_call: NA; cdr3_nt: TGTGCCAGCAGCGAACAGGGTTATAATTCACCCCTCCACTTT; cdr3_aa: CASSEQGYNSPLHF
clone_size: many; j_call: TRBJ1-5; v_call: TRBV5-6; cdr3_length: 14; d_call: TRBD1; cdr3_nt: TGTGCCAGCAGCTCTGGACAGGGAGGACAGCCCCAGCATTTT; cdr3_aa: CASSSGQGGQPQHF
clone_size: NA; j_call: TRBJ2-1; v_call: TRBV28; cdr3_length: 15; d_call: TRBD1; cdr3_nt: TGTGCCAGCAGTTTTCGGGACAGGGGTAGGAATGAGCAGTTCTTC; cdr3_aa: CASSFRDRGRNEQFF
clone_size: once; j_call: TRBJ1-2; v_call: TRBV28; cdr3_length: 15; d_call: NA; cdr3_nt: TGTGCCAGCAGTTTATCCCGAACAGGGAAGGGAGGCTACACCTTC; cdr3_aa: CASSLSRTGKGGYTF
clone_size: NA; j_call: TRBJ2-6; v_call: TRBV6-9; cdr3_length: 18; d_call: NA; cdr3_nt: TGTGCCAGCAGTTCCAAGGGACAAGGGAGGGCTGGGGCCAACGTCCTGACTTTC; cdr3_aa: CASSSKGQGRAGANVLTF
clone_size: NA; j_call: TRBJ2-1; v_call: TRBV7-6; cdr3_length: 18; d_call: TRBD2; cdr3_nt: TGTGCCAGCAGCTTAGTTGGTTATGTAGCGGGGGGGCCAGGTGAGCAGTTCTTC; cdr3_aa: CASSLVGYVAGGPGEQFF
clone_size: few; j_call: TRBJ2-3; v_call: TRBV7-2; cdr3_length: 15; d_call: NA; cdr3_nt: TGTGCCAGCAGCTTAGCGGCAGTTAGCACAGATACGCAGTATTTT; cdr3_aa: CASSLAAVSTDTQYF
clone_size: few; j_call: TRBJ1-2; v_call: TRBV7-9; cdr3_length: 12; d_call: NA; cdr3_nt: TGTGCCAGCAGCCTGACAGTCTATGGCTACACCTTC; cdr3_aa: CASSLTVYGYTF
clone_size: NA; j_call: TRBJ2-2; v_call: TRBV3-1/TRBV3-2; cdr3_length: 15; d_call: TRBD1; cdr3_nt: TGTGCCAGCAGCCCAACCGGGACAGGACTCGGGGAGCTGTTTTTT; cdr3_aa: CASSPTGTGLGELFF
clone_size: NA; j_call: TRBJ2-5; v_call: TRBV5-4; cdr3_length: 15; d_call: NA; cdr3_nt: TGTGCCAGCAGCTTCAAAAGCGGCCCTGGCGAGACCCAGTACTTC; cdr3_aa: CASSFKSGPGETQYF
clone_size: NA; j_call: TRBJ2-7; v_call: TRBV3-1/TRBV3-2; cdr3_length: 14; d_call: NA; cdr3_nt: TGTGCCAGCAGCCAGGTAGGGGTCTCCTACGAGCAGTACTTC; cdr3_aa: CASSQVGVSYEQYF
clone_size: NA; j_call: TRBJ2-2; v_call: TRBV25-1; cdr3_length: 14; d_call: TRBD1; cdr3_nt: TGTGCCAGCAGGGGACAGGGGAACACCGGGGAGCTGTTTTTT; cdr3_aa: CASRGQGNTGELFF
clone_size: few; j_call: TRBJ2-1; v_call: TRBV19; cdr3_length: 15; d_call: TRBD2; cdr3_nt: TGTGCCAGTAGTGTAGCGGGAAGCTCCTACAATGAGCAGTTCTTC; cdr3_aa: CASSVAGSSYNEQFF
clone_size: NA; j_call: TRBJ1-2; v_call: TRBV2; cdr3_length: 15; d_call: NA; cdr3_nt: TGTGCCAGCAGTGAATTCGCAGGGGCGGGCTATGGCTACACCTTC; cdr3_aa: CASSEFAGAGYGYTF
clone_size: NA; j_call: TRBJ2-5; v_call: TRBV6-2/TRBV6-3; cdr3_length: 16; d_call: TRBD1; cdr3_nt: TGTGCCAGCAGTTCCTCGGGACAGGGCTTCTTCGAGACCCAGTACTTC; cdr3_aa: CASSSSGQGFFETQYF
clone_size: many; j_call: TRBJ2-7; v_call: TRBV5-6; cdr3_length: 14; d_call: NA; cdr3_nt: TGTGCCAGCAGCTTGGCCTTAACAGGATACGAGCAGTACTTC; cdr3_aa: CASSLALTGYEQYF
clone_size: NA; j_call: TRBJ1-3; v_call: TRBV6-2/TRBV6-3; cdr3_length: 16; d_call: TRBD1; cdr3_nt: TGTGCCAGCAGTCCCGGGACAGGGGACTCTGGAAACACCATATATTTT; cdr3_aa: CASSPGTGDSGNTIYF
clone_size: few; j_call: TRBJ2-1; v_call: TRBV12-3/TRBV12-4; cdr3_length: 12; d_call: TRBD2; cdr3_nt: TGTGCCAGCAGTTTACCCCCTAGCGGCCAGTTCTTC; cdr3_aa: CASSLPPSGQFF
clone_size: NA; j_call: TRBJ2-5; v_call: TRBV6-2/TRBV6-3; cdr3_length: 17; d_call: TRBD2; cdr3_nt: TGTGCCAGCAGTTTCTCCCCCCCCAGCGGGGCCATCGAGACCCAGTACTTC; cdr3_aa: CASSFSPPSGAIETQYF
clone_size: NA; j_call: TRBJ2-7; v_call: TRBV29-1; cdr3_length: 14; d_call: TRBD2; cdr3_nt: TGCAGCGTTGTAACTAGCGGAGCCGTGGACGAGCAGTACTTC; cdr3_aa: CSVVTSGAVDEQYF
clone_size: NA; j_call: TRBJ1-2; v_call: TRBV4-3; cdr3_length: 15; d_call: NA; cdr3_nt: TGCGCCAGCAGCCAGGGACTGTCGGCCCTCTATGGCTACACCTTC; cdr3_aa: CASSQGLSALYGYTF